Here is one T cell receptor (beta chain) with its context. Its target is not known. TCRdb ran MiXCR on the 5' RACE reads and lists one entry per CDR3 protein. The sample carries 100,000 to 150,000 distinct CDR3 sequences, around 9.8% recorded once. This sample was included in a study of T cells after yellow fever vaccination. Points from the study as a whole: Few clonotypes appeared in both CD4 and CD8 compartments. By day 5 rather than day 15, the secondary response had peaked, though it was weaker. Most primary-vaccination clones reappeared after the booster (approximately 96% CD4, more than 70% CD8).

The CDR3 has 13 amino acids. With 6 bases removed from V and 6 bases from J, the gap between germline ends came to 14 bases. Sequenced here: CD8+ T cells sorted from PBMCs, sampled on the day of the yellow fever booster vaccination. This TCR was recovered from a man in his late teens or twenties who received the YFV17D yellow fever vaccine. The chain joins TRBV12-3 or TRBV12-4 to TRBJ1-1; maybe TRBD1 (5 bases). CDR3 amino acids: CASSRNWGAEAFF. The CDR3 coding sequence is TGTGCCAGCAGCCGTAATTGGGGGGCTGAAGCTTTCTTT.